This T cell receptor beta chain originates from a study of T cell responses to AZD1222 COVID-19 vaccine. General study points: Just five to seven people given AZD1222 tested seropositive at baseline. Clonal diversity was possibly underestimated, and the donors were mostly white British, with more females. Within unmutated variant regions lay the reported targets of nearly half of spike-specific TCRs.

With regard to this clone: Its antigen is undetermined.

Assay: immunoSEQ multiplex PCR; the TCRdb copy retains only in-frame clones and omits some. The sample lists some 94,000 clones, about 85% occurring once. This clonotype was obtained from an adult in good health. Sequencing used peripheral blood, obtained on day 0 of AZD1222 vaccination.

CDR3 bases: TGTGCCAGCAGCTTAGGCAGCCAAAACTATGGCTACACCTTC. This sequence encodes CASSLGSQNYGYTF. The chain employs TRBV7-9 and TRBJ1-2, with D unresolved. Trimming pared 1 base from V and 2 bases from J, leaving 8 bases between. This CDR3 has 14 amino acids. Germline V CDR1 and CDR2: SEHNR, FQNEAQ (reference sequence).